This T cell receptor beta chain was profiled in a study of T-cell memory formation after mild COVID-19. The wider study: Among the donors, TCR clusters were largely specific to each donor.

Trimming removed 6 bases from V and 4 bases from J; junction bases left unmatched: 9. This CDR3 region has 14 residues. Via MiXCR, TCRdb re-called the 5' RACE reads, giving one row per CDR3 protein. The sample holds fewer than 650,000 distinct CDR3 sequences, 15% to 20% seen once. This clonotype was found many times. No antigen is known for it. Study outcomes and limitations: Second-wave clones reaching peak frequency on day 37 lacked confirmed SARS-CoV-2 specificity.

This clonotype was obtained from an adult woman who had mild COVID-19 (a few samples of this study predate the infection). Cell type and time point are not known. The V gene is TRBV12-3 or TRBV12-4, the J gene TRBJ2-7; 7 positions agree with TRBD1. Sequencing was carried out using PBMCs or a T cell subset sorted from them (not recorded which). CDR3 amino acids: CASSPTGTTYEQYF. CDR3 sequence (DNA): TGTGCCAGCAGCCCGACAGGGACGACATACGAGCAGTACTTC.